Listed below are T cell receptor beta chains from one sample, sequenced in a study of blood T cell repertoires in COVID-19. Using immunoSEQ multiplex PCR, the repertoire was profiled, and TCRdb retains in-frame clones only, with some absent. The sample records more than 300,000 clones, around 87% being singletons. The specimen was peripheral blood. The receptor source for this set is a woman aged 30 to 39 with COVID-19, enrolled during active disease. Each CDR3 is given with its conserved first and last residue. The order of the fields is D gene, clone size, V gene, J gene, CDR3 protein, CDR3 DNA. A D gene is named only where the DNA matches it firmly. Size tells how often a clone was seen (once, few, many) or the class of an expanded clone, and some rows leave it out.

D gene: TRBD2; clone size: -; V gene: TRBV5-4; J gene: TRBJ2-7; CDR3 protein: CASSLGLAGPYEQYF; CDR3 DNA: TGTGCCAGCAGCTTGGGGCTAGCGGGACCCTACGAGCAGTACTTC
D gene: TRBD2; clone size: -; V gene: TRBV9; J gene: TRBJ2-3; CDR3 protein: CASSILAGEGDTQYF; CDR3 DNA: TGTGCCAGCAGCATACTAGCGGGAGAAGGAGATACGCAGTATTTT
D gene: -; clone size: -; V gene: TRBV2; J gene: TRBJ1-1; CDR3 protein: CASSEFEAAEAFF; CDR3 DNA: TGTGCCAGCAGTGAGTTTGAGGCTGCTGAAGCTTTCTTT
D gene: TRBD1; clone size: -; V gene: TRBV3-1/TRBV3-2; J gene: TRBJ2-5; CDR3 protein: CASSQTGGETQYF; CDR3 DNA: TGTGCCAGCAGTCAGACAGGGGGGGAGACCCAGTACTTC
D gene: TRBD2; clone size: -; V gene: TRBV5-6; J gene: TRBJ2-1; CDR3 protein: CASSFAGDPYNEQFF; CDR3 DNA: TGTGCCAGCAGCTTCGCGGGAGACCCCTACAATGAGCAGTTCTTC
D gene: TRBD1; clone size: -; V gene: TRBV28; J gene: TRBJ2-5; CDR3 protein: CASSSDREETQYF; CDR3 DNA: TGTGCCAGCAGTTCCGACAGGGAAGAGACCCAGTACTTC
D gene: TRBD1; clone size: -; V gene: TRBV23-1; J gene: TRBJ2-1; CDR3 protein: CASPGGNEQFF; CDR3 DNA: TGCGCCAGTCCAGGGGGAAATGAGCAGTTCTTC
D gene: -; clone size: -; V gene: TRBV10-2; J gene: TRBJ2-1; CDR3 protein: CASTRDKSYNEQFF; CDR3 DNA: TGCGCCAGCACCCGGGACAAGTCCTACAATGAGCAGTTCTTC
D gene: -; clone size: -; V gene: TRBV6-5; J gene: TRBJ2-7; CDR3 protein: CASSYLASISYEQYF; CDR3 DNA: TGTGCCAGCAGTTACCTAGCCAGCATCTCCTACGAGCAGTACTTC
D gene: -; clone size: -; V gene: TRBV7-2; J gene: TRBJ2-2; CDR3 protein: CASSLGGMGTGELFF; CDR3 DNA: TGTGCCAGCAGCTTAGGAGGGATGGGGACCGGGGAGCTGTTTTTT
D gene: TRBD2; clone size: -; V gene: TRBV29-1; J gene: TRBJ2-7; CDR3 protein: CSVERRERSNEQYF; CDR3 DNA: TGCAGCGTTGAAAGGCGGGAGCGCTCGAACGAGCAGTACTTC
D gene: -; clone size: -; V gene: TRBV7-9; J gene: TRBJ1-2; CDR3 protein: CASSPALVVDGYTF; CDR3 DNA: TGTGCCAGCAGCCCCGCCCTTGTAGTTGATGGCTACACCTTC
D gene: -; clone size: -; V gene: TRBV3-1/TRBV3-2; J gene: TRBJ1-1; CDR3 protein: CASSQGLAGNTEAFF; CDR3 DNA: TGTGCCAGCAGCCAAGGTTTGGCAGGCAACACTGAAGCTTTCTTT
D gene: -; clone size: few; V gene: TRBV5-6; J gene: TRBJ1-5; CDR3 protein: CASSLGLGRSQPQHF; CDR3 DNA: TGTGCCAGCAGCTTGGGGCTGGGTAGGAGCCAGCCCCAGCATTTT
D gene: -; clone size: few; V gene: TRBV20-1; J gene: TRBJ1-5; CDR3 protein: CSASGAGNQPQHF; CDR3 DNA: TGCAGTGCTAGTGGGGCCGGCAATCAGCCCCAGCATTTT
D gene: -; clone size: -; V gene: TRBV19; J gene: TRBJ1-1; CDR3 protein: CASSYFDTEAFF; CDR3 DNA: TGTGCCAGTTCTTATTTTGACACTGAAGCTTTCTTT
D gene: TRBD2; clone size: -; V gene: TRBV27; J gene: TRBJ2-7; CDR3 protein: CASSSLAGRTPYEQYF; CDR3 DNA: TGTGCCAGCAGTTCGCTAGCGGGCCGGACTCCCTACGAGCAGTACTTC
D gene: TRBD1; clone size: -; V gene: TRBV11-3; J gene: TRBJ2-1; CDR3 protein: CASSLRDRGGHEQFF; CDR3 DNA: TGTGCCAGCAGCCTTCGGGACAGGGGTGGGCATGAGCAGTTCTTC
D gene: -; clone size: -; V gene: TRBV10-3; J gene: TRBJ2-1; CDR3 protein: CAISARVRPSSYNEQFF; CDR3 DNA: TGTGCCATCAGTGCCCGGGTAAGGCCGAGCTCCTACAATGAGCAGTTCTTC
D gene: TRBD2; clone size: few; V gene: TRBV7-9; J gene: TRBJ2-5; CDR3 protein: CASSSTSGSETQYF; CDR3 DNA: TGTGCCAGCAGCTCAACTAGCGGGAGTGAGACCCAGTACTTC
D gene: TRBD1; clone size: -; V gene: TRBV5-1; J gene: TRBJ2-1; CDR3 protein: CASSPGQGRDEQFF; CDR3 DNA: TGCGCCAGCAGCCCGGGACAGGGTAGGGATGAGCAGTTCTTC
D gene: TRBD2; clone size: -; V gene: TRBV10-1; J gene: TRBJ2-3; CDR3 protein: CASSSTSGSTDTQYF; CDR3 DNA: TGCGCCAGCAGCTCGACTAGCGGGAGCACAGATACGCAGTATTTT
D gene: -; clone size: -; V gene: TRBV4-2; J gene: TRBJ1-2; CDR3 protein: CASSRTTEPAGYTF; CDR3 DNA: TGTGCCAGCAGCAGAACGACAGAGCCCGCTGGCTACACCTTC
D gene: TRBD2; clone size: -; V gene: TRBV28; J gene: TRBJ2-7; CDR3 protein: CASTLMWAGDYEQYF; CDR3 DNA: TGTGCCAGCACCCTTATGTGGGCGGGAGACTACGAGCAGTACTTC
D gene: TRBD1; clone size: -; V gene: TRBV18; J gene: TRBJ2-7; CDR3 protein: CASSPSTGSPYEQYF; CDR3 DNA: TGTGCCAGCTCACCTTCGACAGGGAGTCCCTACGAGCAGTACTTC
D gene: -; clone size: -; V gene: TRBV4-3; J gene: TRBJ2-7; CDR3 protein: CASSQERDDRKQYF; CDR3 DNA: TGCGCCAGCAGCCAAGAACGAGACGACAGGAAGCAGTACTTC
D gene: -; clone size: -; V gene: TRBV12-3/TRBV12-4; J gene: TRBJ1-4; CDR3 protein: CASSFGDIQVFF; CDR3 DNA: TGTGCCAGCAGTTTCGGCGACATCCAGGTGTTTTTT
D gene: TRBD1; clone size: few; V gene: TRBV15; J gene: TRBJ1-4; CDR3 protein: CATSRDRTGGFNEKLFF; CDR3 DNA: TGTGCCACCAGCAGAGATAGGACAGGGGGCTTTAATGAAAAACTGTTTTTT
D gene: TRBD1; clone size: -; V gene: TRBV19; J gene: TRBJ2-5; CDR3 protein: CASSSRTGQETQYF; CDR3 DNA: TGTGCCAGTAGTTCCCGGACAGGGCAAGAGACCCAGTACTTC
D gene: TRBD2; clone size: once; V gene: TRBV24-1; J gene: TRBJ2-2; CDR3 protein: CATGGIMAGELFF; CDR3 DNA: TGTGCCACGGGGGGGATTATGGCCGGGGAGCTGTTTTTT
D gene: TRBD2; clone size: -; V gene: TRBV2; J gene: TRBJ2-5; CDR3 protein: CASASGTSGSETQYF; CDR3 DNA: TGTGCCAGCGCCTCTGGGACTAGCGGCTCTGAGACCCAGTACTTC
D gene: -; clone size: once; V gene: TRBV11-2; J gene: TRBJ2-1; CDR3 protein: CASSLGGGIGQFF; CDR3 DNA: TGTGCCAGCAGCTTGGGAGGGGGGATAGGGCAGTTCTTC
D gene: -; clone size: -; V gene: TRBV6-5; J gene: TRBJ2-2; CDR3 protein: CASVLTNTGELFF; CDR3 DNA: TGTGCCAGCGTCCTAACGAACACCGGGGAGCTGTTTTTT
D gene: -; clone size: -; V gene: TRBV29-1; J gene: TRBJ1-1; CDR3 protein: CSVRQSMNTEAFF; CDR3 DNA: TGCAGCGTGCGACAAAGTATGAACACTGAAGCTTTCTTT
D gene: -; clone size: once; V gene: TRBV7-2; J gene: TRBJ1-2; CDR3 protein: CASSYTGTSNYGYTF; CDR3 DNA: TGTGCCAGCAGCTATACAGGGACATCCAACTATGGCTACACCTTC
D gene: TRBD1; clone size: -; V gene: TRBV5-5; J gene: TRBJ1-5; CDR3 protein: CASSRQGAYSNQPQHF; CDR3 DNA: TGTGCCAGCAGCAGACAGGGAGCTTATAGCAATCAGCCCCAGCATTTT
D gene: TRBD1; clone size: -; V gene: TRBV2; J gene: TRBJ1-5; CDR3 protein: CAGGAGTGDNQPQHF; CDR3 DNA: TGTGCCGGAGGTGCCGGGACAGGGGACAATCAGCCCCAGCATTTT
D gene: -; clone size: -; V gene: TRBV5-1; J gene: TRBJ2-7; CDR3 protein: CASSRGGGTFYEQYF; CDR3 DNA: TGCGCCAGCAGCAGGGGCGGAGGGACTTTCTACGAGCAGTACTTC
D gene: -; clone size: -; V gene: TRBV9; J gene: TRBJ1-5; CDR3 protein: CASSETGMTNQPQHF; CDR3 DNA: TGTGCCAGCAGCGAAACAGGGATGACCAATCAGCCCCAGCATTTT
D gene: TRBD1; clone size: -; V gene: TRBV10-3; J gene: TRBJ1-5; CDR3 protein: CATTGDSNQPQHF; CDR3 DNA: TGTGCCACGACAGGGGATAGCAATCAGCCCCAGCATTTT
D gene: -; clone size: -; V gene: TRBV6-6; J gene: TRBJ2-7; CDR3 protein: CASSYSDNSYEQYF; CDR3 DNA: TGTGCCAGCAGTTACTCGGACAACTCCTACGAGCAGTACTTC
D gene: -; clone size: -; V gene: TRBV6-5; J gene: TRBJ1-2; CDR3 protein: CASWQGNYGYTF; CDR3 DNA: TGTGCCAGCTGGCAGGGTAACTATGGCTACACCTTC
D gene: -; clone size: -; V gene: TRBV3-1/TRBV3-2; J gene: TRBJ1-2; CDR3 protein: CASSSRFEYGYTF; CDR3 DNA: TGTGCCAGCAGCTCAAGATTTGAGTATGGCTACACCTTC
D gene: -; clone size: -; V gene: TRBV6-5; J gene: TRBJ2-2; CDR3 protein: CASSYGEVTGELFF; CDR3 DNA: TGTGCCAGCAGTTACGGAGAGGTCACCGGGGAGCTGTTTTTT
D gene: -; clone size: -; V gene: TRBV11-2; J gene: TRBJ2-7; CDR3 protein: CASSLSWGVEQYF; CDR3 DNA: TGTGCCAGCAGCTTAAGCTGGGGAGTGGAGCAGTACTTC